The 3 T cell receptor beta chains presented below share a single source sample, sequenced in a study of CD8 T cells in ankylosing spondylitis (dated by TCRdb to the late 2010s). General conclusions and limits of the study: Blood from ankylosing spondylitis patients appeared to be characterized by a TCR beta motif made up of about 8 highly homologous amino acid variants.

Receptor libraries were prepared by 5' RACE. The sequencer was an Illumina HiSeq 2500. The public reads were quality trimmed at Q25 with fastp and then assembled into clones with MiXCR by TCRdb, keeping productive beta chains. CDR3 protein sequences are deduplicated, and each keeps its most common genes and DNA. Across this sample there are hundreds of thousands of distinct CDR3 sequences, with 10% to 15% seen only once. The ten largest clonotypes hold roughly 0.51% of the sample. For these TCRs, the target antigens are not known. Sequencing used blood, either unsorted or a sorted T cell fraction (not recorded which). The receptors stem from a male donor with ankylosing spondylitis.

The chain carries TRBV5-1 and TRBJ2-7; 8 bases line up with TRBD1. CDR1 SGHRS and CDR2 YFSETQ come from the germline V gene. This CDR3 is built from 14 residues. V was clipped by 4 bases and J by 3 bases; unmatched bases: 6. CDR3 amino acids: CASSDGTGVYEQYF. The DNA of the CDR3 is TGCGCCAGCAGCGACGGGACAGGAGTCTACGAGCAGTACTTC.

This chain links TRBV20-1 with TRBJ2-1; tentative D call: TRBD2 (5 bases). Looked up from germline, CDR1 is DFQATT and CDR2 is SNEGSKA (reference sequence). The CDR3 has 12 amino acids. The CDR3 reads CSSAGSYNEQFF. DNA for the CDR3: TGCAGCTCGGCGGGCTCCTACAATGAGCAGTTCTTC.

DNA for the CDR3: TGTGCCAGCAGCGTTATGAGCGGGGGGCCCACAGATACGCAGTATTTT. Translation gives CASSVMSGGPTDTQYF. This chain uses TRBV9 with TRBJ2-3; TRBD2 matches 9 bases. V lost 2 bases, J lost 2 bases, and 6 bases stayed unmatched. This CDR3 spans 16 amino acids. CDR1 and CDR2 from the germline V gene are SGDLS and YYNGEE.